This is a list of T cell receptor beta chains from one sample in a study of CD8 T cells in Susac syndrome. TCRdb re-called the immunoSEQ multiplex PCR reads with MiXCR, one entry per CDR3 protein. The sample includes some 160,000 distinct CDR3 sequences, about 91% seen only once; the top ten take roughly 0.08%. Sequencing input: CD4+ T cells from PBMCs. The receptors originated from a human donor in good health. Both conserved end residues are part of each CDR3. D genes are given only for firm matches. Clone size is not always given. Where it is, it says once, few, many or a class for expanded clones.

j_gene: TRBJ2-7
v_gene: TRBV10-3
abundance: -
d_gene: -
CDR3aa: CAISEGGNSYEQYF
CDR3nt: TGTGCCATCAGTGAGGGCGGGAACTCCTACGAGCAGTACTTC

j_gene: TRBJ2-6
v_gene: TRBV28
abundance: once
d_gene: TRBD1
CDR3aa: CATGTGVSGANVLTF
CDR3nt: TGTGCCACCGGGACAGGGGTCTCTGGGGCCAACGTCCTGACTTTC

j_gene: TRBJ1-2
v_gene: TRBV29-1
abundance: -
d_gene: -
CDR3aa: CSVTQGYGYTF
CDR3nt: TGCAGCGTAACTCAGGGGTATGGCTACACCTTC

j_gene: TRBJ2-6
v_gene: TRBV5-6
abundance: -
d_gene: -
CDR3aa: CASRWRGAISGANVLTF
CDR3nt: TGTGCCAGCAGGTGGAGGGGCGCCATCTCTGGGGCCAACGTCCTGACTTTC

j_gene: TRBJ2-7
v_gene: TRBV10-2
abundance: -
d_gene: -
CDR3aa: CASRSAGTYEQYF
CDR3nt: TGCGCCAGCAGGTCGGCCGGAACCTACGAGCAGTACTTC

j_gene: TRBJ1-1
v_gene: TRBV20-1
abundance: -
d_gene: -
CDR3aa: CSAKKGITMNTEAFF
CDR3nt: TGCAGTGCTAAGAAGGGGATCACGATGAACACTGAAGCTTTCTTT

j_gene: TRBJ2-3
v_gene: TRBV7-9
abundance: -
d_gene: -
CDR3aa: CASSLGAGVSADTQYF
CDR3nt: TGTGCCAGCAGCTTGGGGGCAGGGGTTAGTGCAGATACGCAGTATTTT

j_gene: TRBJ2-1
v_gene: TRBV3-1
abundance: -
d_gene: TRBD2
CDR3aa: CASSRAGGSYNEQFF
CDR3nt: TGTGCCAGCAGCCGAGCGGGAGGCTCCTACAATGAGCAGTTCTTC

j_gene: TRBJ1-1
v_gene: TRBV20-1
abundance: -
d_gene: -
CDR3aa: CSAFTTEAFF
CDR3nt: TGCAGTGCTTTTACCACTGAAGCTTTCTTT

j_gene: TRBJ2-7
v_gene: TRBV27
abundance: -
d_gene: -
CDR3aa: CASSGGTGSYEQYF
CDR3nt: TGTGCCAGCAGTGGAGGGACCGGATCCTACGAGCAGTACTTC

j_gene: TRBJ2-7
v_gene: TRBV20-1
abundance: -
d_gene: -
CDR3aa: CSPQGPRLHEQYF
CDR3nt: TGCAGTCCCCAGGGGCCCCGACTCCACGAGCAGTACTTC

j_gene: TRBJ2-2
v_gene: TRBV20-1
abundance: -
d_gene: TRBD2
CDR3aa: CSASQRGGTTEELFF
CDR3nt: TGCAGTGCTAGCCAGCGCGGGGGAACCACCGAGGAGCTGTTTTTT

j_gene: TRBJ1-4
v_gene: TRBV18
abundance: once
d_gene: -
CDR3aa: CASSPRPNEKLFF
CDR3nt: TGTGCCAGCTCACCACGCCCTAATGAAAAACTGTTTTTT

j_gene: TRBJ1-4
v_gene: TRBV29-1
abundance: -
d_gene: TRBD1
CDR3aa: CSAMYGTANEKLFF
CDR3nt: TGCAGCGCTATGTATGGGACAGCTAATGAAAAACTGTTTTTT

j_gene: TRBJ2-3
v_gene: TRBV28
abundance: -
d_gene: -
CDR3aa: CASSFGGLGTDTQYF
CDR3nt: TGTGCCAGCAGTTTTGGGGGGCTGGGGACAGATACGCAGTATTTT

j_gene: TRBJ2-1
v_gene: TRBV11-1
abundance: -
d_gene: TRBD2
CDR3aa: CASSFRGRAHEQFF
CDR3nt: TGTGCCAGCAGCTTCCGCGGGAGGGCGCATGAGCAGTTCTTC

j_gene: TRBJ2-5
v_gene: TRBV9
abundance: few
d_gene: -
CDR3aa: CASSYGGRETQYF
CDR3nt: TGTGCCAGCAGTTATGGGGGGAGAGAGACCCAGTACTTC

j_gene: TRBJ2-4
v_gene: TRBV19
abundance: -
d_gene: -
CDR3aa: CASSLEALAKNIQYF
CDR3nt: TGTGCCAGTAGCCTCGAGGCTTTGGCCAAAAACATTCAGTACTTC

j_gene: TRBJ2-5
v_gene: TRBV6-6
abundance: -
d_gene: TRBD1
CDR3aa: CASNQGAGETQYF
CDR3nt: TGTGCCAGCAACCAGGGGGCGGGGGAGACCCAGTACTTC

j_gene: TRBJ2-7
v_gene: TRBV28
abundance: -
d_gene: -
CDR3aa: CASSLLPGTYEQYF
CDR3nt: TGTGCCAGCAGTTTATTGCCCGGAACCTACGAGCAGTACTTC

j_gene: TRBJ1-1
v_gene: TRBV5-1
abundance: -
d_gene: TRBD1
CDR3aa: CASSPYSGTANTEAFF
CDR3nt: TGCGCCAGCAGCCCTTATTCGGGGACAGCGAACACTGAAGCTTTCTTT

j_gene: TRBJ2-1
v_gene: TRBV5-1
abundance: -
d_gene: -
CDR3aa: CASSLVGQENNEQFF
CDR3nt: TGCGCCAGCAGCTTGGTGGGGCAGGAGAACAATGAGCAGTTCTTC

j_gene: TRBJ2-2
v_gene: TRBV10-1
abundance: -
d_gene: -
CDR3aa: CASSEVGQDGELFF
CDR3nt: TGCGCCAGCAGTGAGGTGGGGCAGGACGGGGAGCTGTTTTTT

j_gene: TRBJ2-7
v_gene: TRBV5-1
abundance: -
d_gene: TRBD2
CDR3aa: CASSLGTSGRRDF
CDR3nt: TGCGCCAGCAGCTTGGGGACTAGCGGGAGGAGGGACTTC

j_gene: TRBJ2-7
v_gene: TRBV28
abundance: -
d_gene: -
CDR3aa: CASSPPRGAYEQYF
CDR3nt: TGTGCCAGCAGTCCACCAAGGGGGGCGTACGAGCAGTACTTC

j_gene: TRBJ2-5
v_gene: TRBV5-1
abundance: -
d_gene: TRBD1
CDR3aa: CASQNGVSWTGVETQYF
CDR3nt: TGCGCCAGCCAAAACGGAGTCAGCTGGACAGGGGTGGAGACCCAGTACTTC

j_gene: TRBJ1-5
v_gene: TRBV11-2
abundance: -
d_gene: TRBD1
CDR3aa: CASSLGIIPGQVLYSNQPQHF
CDR3nt: TGTGCCAGCAGCTTAGGGATCATTCCGGGACAGGTATTGTATAGCAATCAGCCCCAGCATTTT

j_gene: TRBJ1-4
v_gene: TRBV9
abundance: -
d_gene: TRBD1
CDR3aa: CASSPGGTGSEKLFF
CDR3nt: TGTGCCAGCAGCCCAGGGGGGACAGGGAGTGAAAAACTGTTTTTT

j_gene: TRBJ1-3
v_gene: TRBV20-1
abundance: -
d_gene: -
CDR3aa: CSARPQGQLSGNTIYF
CDR3nt: TGCAGTGCTAGACCCCAGGGGCAGCTCTCTGGAAACACCATATATTTT

j_gene: TRBJ2-4
v_gene: TRBV3-1
abundance: once
d_gene: -
CDR3aa: CASSLLEGAKNIQYF
CDR3nt: TGTGCCAGCAGCCTATTAGAGGGGGCCAAAAACATTCAGTACTTC

j_gene: TRBJ2-3
v_gene: TRBV9
abundance: -
d_gene: TRBD2
CDR3aa: CASSPQLLAGGWDRITDTQYF
CDR3nt: TGTGCCAGCAGCCCCCAACTTCTAGCGGGAGGGTGGGACCGGATTACAGATACGCAGTATTTT

j_gene: TRBJ1-2
v_gene: TRBV20-1
abundance: -
d_gene: TRBD1
CDR3aa: CRPDGQGGGYTF
CDR3nt: TGCAGACCCGATGGACAGGGCGGAGGCTACACCTTC

j_gene: TRBJ2-1
v_gene: TRBV20-1
abundance: -
d_gene: TRBD2
CDR3aa: CSGSGGSSYNEQFF
CDR3nt: TGCAGTGGTTCCGGCGGGAGCTCCTACAATGAGCAGTTCTTC

j_gene: TRBJ1-1
v_gene: TRBV27
abundance: -
d_gene: TRBD1
CDR3aa: CASSLSTGAYSEAFF
CDR3nt: TGTGCCAGCAGTTTATCGACAGGGGCTTATTCTGAAGCTTTCTTT

j_gene: TRBJ1-1
v_gene: TRBV4-3
abundance: -
d_gene: -
CDR3aa: CASSQGVGEQGFKDTEAFF
CDR3nt: TGCGCCAGCAGCCAGGGTGTGGGGGAACAGGGCTTTAAGGACACTGAAGCTTTCTTT

j_gene: TRBJ1-5
v_gene: TRBV20-1
abundance: -
d_gene: -
CDR3aa: CSAQLTGSQPQHF
CDR3nt: TGCAGTGCCCAACTTACAGGGAGCCAGCCCCAGCATTTT

j_gene: TRBJ1-2
v_gene: TRBV29-1
abundance: -
d_gene: TRBD1
CDR3aa: CSVPTDRDYGYTF
CDR3nt: TGCAGCGTCCCCACCGACAGGGACTATGGCTACACCTTC

j_gene: TRBJ2-3
v_gene: TRBV14
abundance: -
d_gene: TRBD2
CDR3aa: CASSQDQGLALTDTQYF
CDR3nt: TGTGCCAGCAGCCAAGACCAGGGACTAGCTCTCACAGATACGCAGTATTTT

j_gene: TRBJ1-1
v_gene: TRBV6-5
abundance: -
d_gene: -
CDR3aa: CASSSPGRTEAFF
CDR3nt: TGTGCCAGCAGTTCTCCCGGGAGGACTGAAGCTTTCTTT

j_gene: TRBJ2-3
v_gene: TRBV12-3/TRBV12-4
abundance: -
d_gene: -
CDR3aa: CASSLRQLTDTQYF
CDR3nt: TGTGCCAGCAGTTTACGACAGCTCACAGATACGCAGTATTTT

j_gene: TRBJ2-5
v_gene: TRBV18
abundance: -
d_gene: -
CDR3aa: CASSPISLAGETQYF
CDR3nt: TGTGCCAGCTCACCAATATCCCTGGCGGGAGAGACCCAGTACTTC